This T cell receptor beta chain was sequenced in a study of shared clonotypes between healthy human individuals. The overall study: The study drew on two women and three men aged 18 to 49 as donors.

Every one of the donors was a Caucasian adult that lived in Nashville, Tennessee. Clones were read by immunoSEQ multiplex PCR, and TCRdb kept only the in-frame ones, dropping some. This table holds roughly 700,000 clones, approximately 79% found once. V lost 3 bases to trimming and J lost 10 bases, with 12 bases between them. Germline V lookup: CDR1 DFQATT, CDR2 SNEGSKA (reference sequence). The CDR3 has 11 amino acids. Specimen: memory CD4+ T cells sorted from blood. Stated subset: CD45RA-negative fraction. The gene calls are TRBV20-1 and TRBJ1-1; the D gene is possibly TRBD1 (5 bases). The TCR sequence derives from a woman between 25 and 40 years old in good health. CDR3 DNA sequence: TGCAGTGCTAGTCCAGGGCTTGTAGCTTTCTTT. This sequence encodes CSASPGLVAFF.